The 32 T cell receptor beta chains given below trace back to one sample, sequenced in a study of identical twins. TCRdb fed the 5' RACE reads into MiXCR, producing one record per CDR3 protein. The repertoire has 510,000 or so distinct CDR3 sequences, nearly 15% of them found once; the top ten carry 0.44%. This sample also appeared in a second study, on yellow fever vaccine responses in identical twins.

Sequencing was performed on CD4+ T cells sorted from blood. The receptors originated from a woman aged 18-29 years in good health.

The chain couples TRBV19 to TRBJ1-5, with TRBD1 identical over 8 bases. The CDR3 is 13 amino acids. Germline values: CDR1 LNHDA, CDR2 SQIVND (reference sequence). V lost 6 bases to trimming and J lost 8 bases; unmatched junction nucleotides: 6. The CDR3 sequence is CASRGQGTEPQHF. The CDR3 DNA sequence: TGTGCCAGTAGAGGACAGGGAACGGAGCCCCAGCATTTT.

This clonotype was observed a handful of times. The chain employs TRBV6-2 or TRBV6-3 and TRBJ2-3; D unresolved. There are 13 residues in the CDR3. Germline assignment: CDR1 MNHEY and CDR2 SVGEGT. With 6 bases removed from V and 9 bases from J, the gap between germline ends came to 16 bases. CDR3 region: CASSLDHRSTQYF. As DNA, the CDR3 is TGTGCCAGCAGCCTTGATCACCGGTCCACGCAGTATTTT.

This chain uses TRBV3-1 with TRBJ2-2; 11 bases line up with TRBD2. Germline V lookup: CDR1 LGHDT, CDR2 YNNKEL (reference sequence). V lost 10 bases, J lost 4 bases, and 14 bases stayed unmatched. The CDR3 contains 17 residues. Written as DNA, the CDR3 is TGTGCCATCTGCGGACTAGCGGGCGCCCCCGGCACCGGGGAGCTGTTTTTT. This codes for CAICGLAGAPGTGELFF. Using reference TRBV3-1 and TRBJ2-2 for the parts outside the CDR3, the full variable domain is DTAVSQTPKYLVTQMGNDKSIKCEQNLGHDTMYWYKQDSKKFLKIMFSYNNKELIINETVPNRFSPKSPDKAHLNLHINSLELGDSAVYFCAICGLAGAPGTGELFFGEGSRLTVL.

V is TRBV6-5 and J is TRBJ1-5; the D is unclear. V was pared by 4 bases and J by 2 bases, with 12 bases between. The V gene's germline CDR1 is MNHEY and CDR2 SVGAGI. The CDR3 is made up of 15 amino acids. CDR3 in DNA: TGTGCCAGCAGTTCTCCAGACCGGCGCAATCAGCCCCAGCATTTT. This translates into CASSSPDRRNQPQHF.

The chain joins TRBV13 to TRBJ1-2, with D uncertain. Germline loops: CDR1 PRHDT, CDR2 FYEKMQ (reference sequence). V was shortened by 6 bases and J by 2 bases, with 10 bases between the two germline ends. CDR3 length: 13 amino acids. Here the CDR3 reads CASSPSGNYGYTF. Here the CDR3 DNA reads TGTGCCAGCAGTCCGTCGGGCAACTATGGCTACACCTTC.

The V and J genes are TRBV2 and TRBJ2-6; 7 nucleotides line up with TRBD2. From germline, CDR1 is SNHLY and CDR2 FYNNEI. The CDR3 is 19 residues long. After removal of 5 bases from V and 0 bases from J, the junction contained 13 bases not matched to a gene. The CDR3 DNA reads TGTGCCAGCAGTTTAACCCGAGGGAGGGTAGTCTCTGGGGCCAACGTCCTGACTTTC. It codes for CASSLTRGRVVSGANVLTF.

A few counts support this clonotype. The chain couples TRBV11-2 to TRBJ2-5, with TRBD2 matching over 7 bases. V was clipped by 5 bases and J by 4 bases; unmatched bases: 7. CDR1 is SGHAT, CDR2 FQNNGV, per germline. This CDR3 region has 14 residues. This CDR3 reads CASSRQPGGETQYF. CDR3 DNA sequence: TGTGCCAGCAGCCGACAACCGGGAGGAGAGACCCAGTACTTC.

The CDR3 is CATARDRVAGELFF. CDR3 nucleotide sequence: TGTGCCACGGCCAGGGACAGGGTGGCCGGGGAGCTGTTTTTT. This chain connects TRBV10-3 to TRBJ2-2, with TRBD1 identical over 9 bases. The germline CDR1 and CDR2 sequences are ENHRY and SYGVKD. There are 14 residues in the CDR3. The V gene end was trimmed by 10 bases and the J gene end by 6 bases; junction bases not matched to a gene: 9.

This clonotype was counted only a few times. The V gene is TRBV4-2, the J gene TRBJ2-5; 12 bases align to TRBD2. V lost 3 bases, J lost 3 bases, and 5 bases stayed unmatched. CDR1 and CDR2 from the germline V gene are LGHNA and YNFKEQ. The CDR3 covers 16 residues. CDR3 coding DNA: TGTGCCAGCAGCCACGCTAGCGGGGGGGCCGAAGAGACCCAGTACTTC. Translating gives CASSHASGGAEETQYF.

This rearrangement joins TRBV5-1 to TRBJ1-1, with a possible D match to TRBD1 (5 bases). Trimming pared 8 bases from V and 4 bases from J, leaving 18 bases between. The germline V gene encodes CDR1 SGHRS and CDR2 YFSETQ. This CDR3 spans 14 amino acids. CDR3 loop: CASRTGRGSTEAFF. The CDR3 DNA reads TGCGCCAGTCGAACAGGACGGGGGTCCACTGAAGCTTTCTTT.

This clonotype occurred a few times. The CDR3 DNA reads TGTGCCAGCGGCTCCGGGACTAGCGGGGGGATAAGCTCCTACAATGAGCAGTTCTTC. Its translation is CASGSGTSGGISSYNEQFF. The rearrangement uses TRBV12-3 or TRBV12-4 and TRBJ2-1, with 15 bases aligning to TRBD2. The CDR3 has 19 residues. Losses at the gene ends were 8 bases for V and 0 bases for J; bases not matched to a gene: 11.

Concerning this clonotype itself: A junction boundary mismatches the germline segment, possibly from a read error. This chain joins TRBV11-2 and TRBJ1-2; perhaps TRBD1 as D (6 bases). Germline assignment: CDR1 SGHAT and CDR2 FQNNGV. The CDR3 consists of 15 residues. CDR3 sequence reads: CASSLEAGAFYGYTF. In DNA form, the CDR3 reads TGTGCCAGCAGCCTAGAGGCAGGGGCTTTCTATGGCTACACCTTC.

This clonotype was observed a handful of times. The rearrangement joins TRBV5-1 to TRBJ1-1; D is possibly TRBD1 (6 bases). V was shortened by 0 bases and J by 3 bases, with 15 bases between the two germline ends. Per germline, CDR1 SGHRS and CDR2 YFSETQ. CDR3 length equals 16 residues. DNA for the CDR3: TGCGCCAGCAGCTTGGACACAACAGGGCCCCACACTGAAGCTTTCTTT. It specifies CASSLDTTGPHTEAFF.

This clonotype was seen a handful of times. The chain recombines TRBV29-1 with TRBJ2-7, with D possibly matching TRBD1 (6 bases). CDR1 and CDR2 (germline): SQVTM, ANQGSEA. V dropped 4 bases and J dropped 5 bases, with 21 bases sitting between them. The CDR3 extends over 15 amino acids. The CDR3 loop reads CSVGRNREFTHEQYF. In nucleotides, the CDR3 is TGCAGCGTTGGACGGAACAGGGAGTTCACCCACGAGCAGTACTTC.

There are a few counts of this clonotype. The chain has TRBV28 and TRBJ2-7; D is ambiguous. This CDR3 region has 13 residues. Trimming shortened V by 3 bases and J by 2 bases, and 8 bases separated the two germline ends. Germline CDR1 MDHEN, CDR2 SYDVKM. The CDR3 loop reads CASSFLPAYEQYF. CDR3 coding DNA: TGTGCCAGCAGTTTCTTACCGGCCTACGAGCAGTACTTC.

V and J are TRBV6-1 and TRBJ1-5; D is undetermined. The CDR3 sequence is 14 residues long. Trimming stripped 8 bases from V and 0 bases from J, with 11 bases between. CDR1 and CDR2 from the germline V gene are MNHNS and SASEGT. CDR3 protein: CASAADNSNQPQHF. As DNA, the CDR3 is TGTGCCAGCGCGGCAGACAATAGCAATCAGCCCCAGCATTTT.

This clonotype was seen a few times. The J gene is TRBJ2-1, the V gene TRBV20-1; D perhaps matches TRBD1 (6 bases). The CDR3 covers 15 residues. Between the trimmed V and J ends, which lost 0 bases and 8 bases, there was a span of 17 bases. Germline V gene lookup returns CDR1 DFQATT and CDR2 SNEGSKA (reference sequence). Here the CDR3 reads CSAREWGRGFYEQFF. CDR3 coding DNA: TGCAGTGCTAGAGAATGGGGGCGCGGTTTCTATGAGCAGTTCTTC.

The CDR3 sequence is CASSQEGTSGSSSTDTQYF. CDR3 DNA sequence: TGTGCCAGCAGCCAAGAGGGGACTAGCGGGTCGTCTAGCACAGATACGCAGTATTTT. The rearrangement uses TRBV4-2 and TRBJ2-3; 12 bases map to TRBD2. After removal of 0 bases from V and 0 bases from J, the junction contained 7 bases not matched to a gene. The CDR3 runs 19 residues. Germline-derived CDR1 and CDR2 are LGHNA and YNFKEQ.

This clonotype turned up a few times. The rearrangement links TRBV7-2 to TRBJ2-3; TRBD2 matches at 11 bases. This CDR3 contains 17 residues. V trimming: 0 bases; J trimming: 5 bases; junction bases outside the gene matches: 7. CDR1 SGHTA and CDR2 FQGNSA come from the germline V gene. CDR3 sequence: CASSLASTSGSIDTQYF. The CDR3 region has the DNA TGTGCCAGCAGCTTAGCGAGTACTAGCGGGAGTATAGATACGCAGTATTTT.

As regards this clonotype: One end of the junction fails to match germline, which may point to a read error. This rearrangement joins TRBV20-1 to TRBJ2-1; tentatively, D is TRBD2 (5 bases). This CDR3 spans 17 amino acids. Germline CDR1 reads DFQATT; CDR2 reads SNEGSKA (reference sequence). CDR3 sequence reads: CCATPLLVRSSYNEQFF. CDR3 DNA: TGCTGTGCCACACCCCTACTAGTTCGGAGCTCCTACAATGAGCAGTTCTTC.

In this sample, this clonotype turned up many times. The CDR3 loop is CASSLVRGPRADEKLFF. CDR3 DNA: TGCGCCAGCAGCTTGGTACGAGGGCCTAGAGCTGATGAAAAACTGTTTTTT. This chain links TRBV5-1 with TRBJ1-4; D gene ambiguous. The CDR3 loop spans 17 amino acids. CDR1 is SGHRS and CDR2 is YFSETQ in the germline V gene. V lost 0 bases, J lost 6 bases, and 18 bases lay in between.

The chain couples TRBV7-2 to TRBJ2-3, with D unclear. Germline V gene lookup returns CDR1 SGHTA and CDR2 FQGNSA. This CDR3 spans 15 amino acids. V was trimmed by 5 bases and J by 6 bases, leaving 18 bases between them. The chain's CDR3 is CASSANGVPLDTQYF. CDR3 in DNA: TGTGCCAGCAGCGCCAACGGTGTGCCTTTGGATACGCAGTATTTT. Full variable domain (missing parts from reference TRBV7-2 and TRBJ2-3): GAGVSQSPSNKVTEKGKDVELRCDPISGHTALYWYRQSLGQGLEFLIYFQGNSAPDKSGLPSDRFSAERTGGSVSTLTIQRTQQEDSAVYLCASSANGVPLDTQYFGPGTRLTVL.

As DNA, the CDR3 is TGTGCCAGCAGTTTATTACAAGCGGGAGAAAGGGAGCTGTTTTTT. Translated: CASSLLQAGERELFF. The gene calls are TRBV28 and TRBJ2-2; 8 nucleotides match TRBD2. The V segment lost 1 base and the J segment 9 bases; nucleotides outside the gene matches: 7. This CDR3 has 15 residues. Germline V gives CDR1 MDHEN, CDR2 SYDVKM.

This clonotype was recorded a few times. The chain has TRBV4-1 and TRBJ2-1; possibly TRBD1 for D (6 bases). Germline values: CDR1 MGHRA, CDR2 YSYEKL. The CDR3 totals 14 residues. Trimming pared 8 bases from V and 7 bases from J, leaving 18 bases between. The CDR3 loop is CASAGQSALNEQFF. CDR3 DNA: TGCGCCAGCGCTGGACAGTCCGCTTTAAATGAGCAGTTCTTC.

This rearrangement joins TRBV7-3 to TRBJ2-2, with D perhaps matching TRBD2 (6 bases). The V end was cut by 1 base, the J end by 0 bases, with 12 bases between. CDR3 length equals 17 residues. Germline V lookup: CDR1 SGHTA, CDR2 FQGTGA. CDR3 in amino acids: CASSLMGGPANTGELFF. The CDR3 region has the DNA TGTGCCAGCAGCTTAATGGGAGGACCGGCGAACACCGGGGAGCTGTTTTTT.

The chain joins TRBV7-2 to TRBJ1-1; D gene unclear. Germline lookup yields CDR1 SGHTA and CDR2 FQGNSA. The CDR3 consists of 14 residues. V gave up 5 bases and J gave up 2 bases, with 12 bases separating them. Written as DNA, the CDR3 is TGTGCCAGCAGCAACCTCAGAGGCAACACTGAAGCTTTCTTT. Translating gives CASSNLRGNTEAFF.

This clonotype came up a few times. The chain joins TRBV12-3 or TRBV12-4 to TRBJ2-1; D may correspond to TRBD1 or TRBD2 (5 bases each). This CDR3 contains 13 residues. Trimming took off 3 bases at V and 7 bases at J, with 10 bases between the two ends. The CDR3 reads CASSFRELNEQFF. The CDR3 region has the DNA TGTGCCAGCAGTTTCAGGGAGTTGAATGAGCAGTTCTTC.

This chain uses TRBV20-1 with TRBJ2-3, with 10 bases aligning to TRBD2. The CDR3 has 13 residues. Germline V gene sequence: CDR1 DFQATT, CDR2 SNEGSKA (reference sequence). Germline trimming cut 3 bases from V and 5 bases from J; bases unmatched to any gene: 2. The CDR3 sequence is CSARVAGGDTQYF. The CDR3 DNA reads TGCAGTGCTAGGGTAGCGGGAGGAGATACGCAGTATTTT.

The chain is built from TRBV27 and TRBJ1-2, with 10 bases that match TRBD1. The CDR3 is 16 residues long. The ends lost 6 bases at V and 4 bases at J; junction bases unmatched: 11. Germline lookup yields CDR1 MNHEY and CDR2 SMNVEV (reference sequence). This CDR3 reads CASRGTGERVGYGYTF. CDR3 nucleotide sequence: TGTGCCAGCAGAGGGACAGGGGAGAGAGTGGGCTATGGCTACACCTTC.

The chain uses TRBV5-1 and TRBJ2-1; no firm D call. CDR1 SGHRS and CDR2 YFSETQ come from the germline V gene. The CDR3 contains 14 residues. V was shortened by 5 bases and J by 0 bases, with 9 bases between the two germline ends. As DNA, the CDR3 is TGCGCCAGCAGGCAGGAAAGCTCCTACAATGAGCAGTTCTTC. The encoded protein is CASRQESSYNEQFF.

This rearrangement joins TRBV12-3 or TRBV12-4 to TRBJ1-6; perhaps TRBD1 as D (6 bases). The CDR3 has 15 residues. Trimming took off 6 bases at V and 7 bases at J, with 16 bases between the two ends. The CDR3 sequence is CASSTLGGGNSPLHF. CDR3 nucleotide sequence: TGTGCCAGCAGCACCCTAGGGGGGGGGAATTCACCCCTCCACTTT.

The genes are TRBV20-1 and TRBJ2-3, with D hard to call. This CDR3 spans 12 amino acids. Germline CDR1 and CDR2: DFQATT and SNEGSKA (reference sequence). Trimming took 5 bases from V and 3 from J, leaving 9 bases between them. The CDR3 here is CSAPAATDTQYF. CDR3 in DNA: TGCAGTGCTCCTGCTGCGACAGATACGCAGTATTTT.